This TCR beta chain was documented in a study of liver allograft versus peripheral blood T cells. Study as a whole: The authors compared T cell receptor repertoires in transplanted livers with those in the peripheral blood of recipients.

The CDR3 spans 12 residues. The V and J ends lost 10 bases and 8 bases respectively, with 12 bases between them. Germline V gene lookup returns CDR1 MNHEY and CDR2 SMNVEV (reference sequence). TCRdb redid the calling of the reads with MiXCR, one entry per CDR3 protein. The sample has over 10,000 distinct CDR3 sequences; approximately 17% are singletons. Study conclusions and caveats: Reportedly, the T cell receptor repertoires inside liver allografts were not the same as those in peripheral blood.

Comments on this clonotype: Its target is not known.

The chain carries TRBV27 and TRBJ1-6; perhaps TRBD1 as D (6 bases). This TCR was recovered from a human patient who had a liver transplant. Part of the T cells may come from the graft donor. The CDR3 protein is CATQGRDSPLHF. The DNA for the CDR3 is TGTGCCACCCAGGGGAGGGATTCACCCCTCCACTTT.